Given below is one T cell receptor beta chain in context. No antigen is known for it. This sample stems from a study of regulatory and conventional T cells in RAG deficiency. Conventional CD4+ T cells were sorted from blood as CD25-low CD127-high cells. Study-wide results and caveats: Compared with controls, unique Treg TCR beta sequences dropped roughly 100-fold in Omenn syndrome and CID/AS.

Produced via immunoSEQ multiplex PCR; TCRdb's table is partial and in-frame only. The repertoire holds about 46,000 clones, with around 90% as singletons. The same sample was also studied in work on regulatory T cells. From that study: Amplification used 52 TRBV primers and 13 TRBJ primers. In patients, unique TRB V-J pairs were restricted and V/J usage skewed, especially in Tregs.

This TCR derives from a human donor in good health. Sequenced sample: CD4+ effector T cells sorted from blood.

The CDR3 spells CASTPGGGGNEQFF. The CDR3 region has the DNA TGTGCCAGCACCCCAGGCGGGGGCGGGAATGAGCAGTTCTTC. The gene calls are TRBV6-5 and TRBJ2-1; a weak D match, TRBD2 (7 bases). With 7 bases removed from V and 7 bases from J, the gap between germline ends came to 17 bases. The germline CDR1 and CDR2 sequences are MNHEY and SVGAGI. The CDR3 has 14 residues.